This T cell receptor (beta chain) was retrieved from a study of Graves' ophthalmopathy and Graves' hyperthyroidism. Study-level background: At the time of initial diagnosis and before any treatment, peripheral blood was collected.

This clonotype showed up just once. The J segment lost 3 bases and the V segment lost 3 bases, leaving 2 bases of the junction unmatched. CDR1 is SGHAT and CDR2 is FQNNGV in the germline V gene. This CDR3 comprises 16 residues. Where ophthalmopathy was present, donors had moderate-to-severe activity, CAS ≥3, NOSPECS ≥4 and duration under 3 months. RNA transcripts provided the template for amplifying TCR beta CDR3 regions. The first-round RT-PCR employed HTBI primers together with the Qiagen OneStep RT-PCR kit. A multiplex PCR was then performed as the second round. TCRdb independently ran MiXCR on the multiplex PCR reads; one entry per CDR3 protein. The sample shows almost 400,000 distinct CDR3 sequences, around 17% of them seen only once.

The receptor's source is a woman younger than 35 with Graves' ophthalmopathy. V gene TRBV11-2 combines with J gene TRBJ2-7; the match to TRBD2 covers 16 bases. The sequenced sample consisted of peripheral blood. The CDR3 DNA is TGTGCCAGCAGCTTGGGACTAGCGGGAGGGCGCTACGAGCAGTACTTC. Amino acid sequence: CASSLGLAGGRYEQYF.